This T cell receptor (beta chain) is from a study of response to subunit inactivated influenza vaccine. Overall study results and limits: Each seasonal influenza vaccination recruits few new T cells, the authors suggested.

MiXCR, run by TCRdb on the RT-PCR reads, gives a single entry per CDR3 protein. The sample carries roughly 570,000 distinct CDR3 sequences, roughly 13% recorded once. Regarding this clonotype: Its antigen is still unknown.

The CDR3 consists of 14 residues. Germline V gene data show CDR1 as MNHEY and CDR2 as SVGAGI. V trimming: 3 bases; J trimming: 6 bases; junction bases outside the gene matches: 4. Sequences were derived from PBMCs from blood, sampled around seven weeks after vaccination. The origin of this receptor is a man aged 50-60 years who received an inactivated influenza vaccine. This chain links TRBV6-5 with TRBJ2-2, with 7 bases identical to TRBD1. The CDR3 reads CASSYDRVAGELFF. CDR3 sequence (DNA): TGTGCCAGCAGTTATGACAGGGTGGCCGGGGAGCTGTTTTTT.